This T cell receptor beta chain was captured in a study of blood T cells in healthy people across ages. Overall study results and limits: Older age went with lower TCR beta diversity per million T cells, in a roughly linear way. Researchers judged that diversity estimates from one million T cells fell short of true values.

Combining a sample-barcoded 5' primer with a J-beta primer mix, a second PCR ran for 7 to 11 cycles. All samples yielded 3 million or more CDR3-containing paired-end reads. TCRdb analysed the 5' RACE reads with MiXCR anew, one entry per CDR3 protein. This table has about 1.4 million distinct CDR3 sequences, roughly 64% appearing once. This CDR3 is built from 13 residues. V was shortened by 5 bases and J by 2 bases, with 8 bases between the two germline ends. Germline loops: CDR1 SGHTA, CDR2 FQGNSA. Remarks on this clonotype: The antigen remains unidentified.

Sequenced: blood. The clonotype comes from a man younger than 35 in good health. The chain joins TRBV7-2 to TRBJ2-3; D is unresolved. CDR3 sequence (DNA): TGTGCCAGCAGCATAGTACACACAGATACGCAGTATTTT. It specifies CASSIVHTDTQYF.